Shown below are 24 T cell receptor beta chains from a single sample sequenced in a study of cytomegalovirus exposure and HLA in healthy donors. Researchers ran the PCR with 60 Vbeta and 13 Jbeta primers. Assay used: immunoSEQ multiplex PCR; TCRdb lists only in-frame clones, some missing. The sample lists roughly 100,000 clones; approximately 86% were seen once. The sample taken for sequencing was PBMCs. Receptors originate from a young man in good health and CMV-seronegative.

This chain uses TRBV6-6 with TRBJ1-1, with no clear D. The CDR3 totals 14 residues. CDR1 is MNHNY, CDR2 SVGAGI, per germline (reference sequence). With 0 bases removed from V and 4 bases from J, the gap between germline ends came to 9 bases. In nucleotides, the CDR3 is TGTGCCAGCAGTTACTCCCCAGGTGGCACTGAAGCTTTCTTT. It encodes CASSYSPGGTEAFF.

The genes are TRBV30 and TRBJ2-1; 9 bases align to TRBD2. V was pared by 8 bases and J by 9 bases, with 8 bases of the junction left unmatched. In germline, CDR1 is GTSNPN, CDR2 SVGIG (reference sequence). This CDR3 comprises 12 residues. The DNA of the CDR3 is TGTGCCGGTGGGGTAGCGGGAGCTGAGCAGTTCTTC. Translated, it gives CAGGVAGAEQFF.

This chain uses TRBV11-2 with TRBJ2-3; the D is unclear. Germline CDR1 reads SGHAT; CDR2 reads FQNNGV. CDR3 size: 13 residues. Deletions cut 1 base from V and 6 bases from J, with 8 bases between. The CDR3 spells CASSLVRRDTQYF. CDR3 nucleotides: TGTGCCAGCAGCTTAGTTAGGCGGGATACGCAGTATTTT. The full variable domain, rest sourced from reference TRBV11-2 and TRBJ2-3, is EAGVAQSPRYKIIEKRQSVAFWCNPISGHATLYWYQQILGQGPKLLIQFQNNGVVDDSQLPKDRFSAERLKGVDSTLKIQPAKLEDSAVYLCASSLVRRDTQYFGPGTRLTVL.

This sequence joins TRBV11-2 and TRBJ2-7; 14 bases are shared with TRBD2. Germline-derived CDR1 and CDR2 are SGHAT and FQNNGV. The ends lost 5 bases at V and 6 bases at J; junction bases unmatched: 9. The CDR3 has 16 amino acids. The CDR3 spells CASSPGLAGVGSEQYF. For the CDR3, the DNA is TGTGCCAGCAGCCCGGGACTAGCGGGAGTTGGGAGCGAGCAGTACTTC.

The chain carries TRBV7-2 and TRBJ2-2; D is possibly TRBD2 (5 bases). Germline CDR1 is SGHTA and CDR2 is FQGNSA. The CDR3 spans 13 residues. Trimming cost V 4 bases and J 6 bases, with 9 bases left between them. The CDR3 spells CASSSLGAGELFF. For the CDR3, the DNA is TGTGCCAGCAGCTCCCTCGGGGCCGGGGAGCTGTTTTTT.

This clone appeared a single time. This rearrangement joins TRBV28 to TRBJ2-6; TRBD1 is a possible D gene (5 bases). The CDR3 is 18 residues long. The V and J ends lost 2 bases and 1 base respectively, with 15 bases between them. Germline CDR1 and CDR2: MDHEN and SYDVKM. In nucleotides, the CDR3 is TGTGCCAGCAGTTTACTCGCGGTGGGGCTTTCTGGGGCCAACGTCCTGACTTTC. Translated, it gives CASSLLAVGLSGANVLTF.

The CDR3 nucleotides read TGTGCCAGCAGCCGAGGACAGGCCCCTAACTATGGCTACACCTTC. It yields the protein CASSRGQAPNYGYTF. The chain links TRBV14 to TRBJ1-2, with 7 bases lining up with TRBD1. V was pared by 4 bases and J by 0 bases, with 5 bases of the junction left unmatched. Germline V gene lookup returns CDR1 SGHDN and CDR2 FVKESK. The CDR3 extends over 15 amino acids.

V is TRBV12-5 and J is TRBJ1-1; D is perhaps TRBD1 (6 bases). The CDR3 covers 16 residues. V was trimmed by 7 bases and J by 1 base, leaving 19 bases between them. The germline CDR1 and CDR2 sequences are LGHNT and FRNRAP. CDR3 DNA: TGTGCTAGTGACCCACAGGGAAGGGGGACGAACACTGAAGCTTTCTTT. This encodes CASDPQGRGTNTEAFF. The full variable domain, its missing parts supplied by reference TRBV12-5 and TRBJ1-1, is DARVTQTPRHKVTEMGQEVTMRCQPILGHNTVFWYRQTMMQGLELLAYFRNRAPLDDSGMPKDRFSAEMPDATLATLKIQPSEPRDSAVYFCASDPQGRGTNTEAFFGQGTRLTVV.

DNA of the CDR3: TGCAGCGTACAACAGGGTCTCGAGCAGTACTTC. Its protein product is CSVQQGLEQYF. The genes are TRBV29-1 and TRBJ2-7; possible D gene TRBD1, 6 bases. The CDR3 extends over 11 amino acids. CDR1 and CDR2 (germline): SQVTM, ANQGSEA. V was cut by 6 bases and J by 6 bases, with 12 bases left in between.

V gene TRBV4-3 combines with J gene TRBJ2-7; TRBD1 matches 9 bases. The CDR3 covers 13 residues. Germline loops: CDR1 LGHNA, CDR2 YSLEER. V lost 8 bases, J lost 3 bases, and 5 bases stayed unmatched. The CDR3 DNA sequence: TGCGCCAGCGCGACAGGGGGTGGCTACGAGCAGTACTTC. Protein product: CASATGGGYEQYF.

This chain connects TRBV9 to TRBJ2-6, with TRBD2 identical over 9 bases. The CDR3 consists of 16 residues. The germline V gene has CDR1 SGDLS and CDR2 YYNGEE. V lost 3 bases to trimming and J lost 2 bases; unmatched junction nucleotides: 3. The CDR3 DNA follows: TGTGCCAGCAGCGGGGGCGGGGGGGCTGGGGCCAACGTCCTGACTTTC. This gives the protein CASSGGGGAGANVLTF.

This clone appeared a few times. The V and J genes are TRBV30 and TRBJ2-7; 12 bases line up with TRBD2. The CDR3 length is 16 residues. With V trimmed by 4 bases and J by 0 bases, 7 bases remained unmatched. Germline CDR1 and CDR2: GTSNPN and SVGIG (reference sequence). This chain's CDR3 is CAWTAGTSGFSYEQYF. DNA for the CDR3: TGTGCCTGGACCGCCGGGACTAGCGGGTTCTCCTACGAGCAGTACTTC.

CDR3 loop: CASSSAGTGNTGELFF. In DNA, the CDR3 is TGTGCCAGCAGCTCCGCCGGGACAGGGAACACCGGGGAGCTGTTTTTT. The chain couples TRBV7-3 to TRBJ2-2; 8 nucleotides align to TRBD1. The CDR3 loop spans 16 amino acids. Trimming at V came to 4 bases and at J to 1 base, leaving 5 bases not matched to a gene. Per germline, CDR1 SGHTA and CDR2 FQGTGA.

V is TRBV28 and J is TRBJ2-3; D possibly corresponds to TRBD2 (5 bases). The CDR3 contains 15 residues. Looked up from germline, CDR1 is MDHEN and CDR2 is SYDVKM. V dropped 3 bases and J dropped 0 bases, with 10 bases sitting between them. In DNA, the CDR3 is TGTGCCAGCAGTTTGGCCGGGATGAGCACAGATACGCAGTATTTT. Protein: CASSLAGMSTDTQYF.

V usage is TRBV6-5 and J usage is TRBJ1-2; TRBD1 might be the D (5 bases). The CDR3 is 13 residues long. The germline gives CDR1 MNHEY, CDR2 SVGAGI. Trimming removed 1 base at V and 8 bases at J, with 11 bases between. The CDR3 nucleotides read TGTGCCAGCAGTTACTGGGACTTGGGGGGCTACACCTTC. This gives the protein CASSYWDLGGYTF.

The CDR3 DNA reads as TGTGCCAGCAGCCCGAGGGCTACCGGGGGGAACACTGAAGCTTTCTTT. It specifies CASSPRATGGNTEAFF. The rearrangement links TRBV5-5 to TRBJ1-1; a possible D gene is TRBD1 (5 bases). CDR1 is SGHKS, CDR2 YYEKEE, per germline (reference sequence). There are 16 residues in the CDR3. Deletions cut 4 bases from V and 1 base from J, with 17 bases between.

The chain joins TRBV28 to TRBJ1-2; D is ambiguous. Per the germline V gene, CDR1 is MDHEN and CDR2 is SYDVKM. V was shortened by 6 bases and J by 0 bases, with 20 bases between the two germline ends. The CDR3 spans 17 residues. Here the CDR3 reads CASSPGGVKVSNYGYTF. The CDR3 DNA sequence: TGTGCCAGCAGCCCTGGCGGGGTTAAGGTGTCTAACTATGGCTACACCTTC.

The DNA of the CDR3 is TGTGCCAGCACGGGGTCGCCGGATCAGCCCCAGCATTTT. Translation gives CASTGSPDQPQHF. The rearrangement joins TRBV2 to TRBJ1-5; no reliable D call. CDR3 size: 13 residues. Trimming removed 7 bases from V and 5 bases from J, with 12 bases in between. Germline CDR1 and CDR2: SNHLY and FYNNEI.

The CDR3 is CASSAITNEQFF. The CDR3 nucleotides are TGTGCCAGCTCCGCGATCACGAATGAGCAGTTCTTC. The chain links TRBV7-2 to TRBJ2-1; D is unresolved. Deletions cut 8 bases from V and 7 bases from J, with 12 bases between. CDR3 length: 12 residues. Germline V CDR1 and CDR2: SGHTA, FQGNSA.

The V and J genes are TRBV19 and TRBJ1-2, with 7 positions matching TRBD1. The length of the CDR3 is 16 residues. Germline CDR1 LNHDA, CDR2 SQIVND (reference sequence). V lost 5 bases and J lost 3; bases outside the gene matches: 12. This CDR3 is CASSAQEGGVDYGYTF. The DNA of the CDR3 is TGTGCCAGTAGTGCCCAGGAAGGGGGCGTGGACTATGGCTACACCTTC. Using reference TRBV19 and TRBJ1-2 for the parts outside the CDR3, the full variable domain is DGGITQSPKYLFRKEGQNVTLSCEQNLNHDAMYWYRQDPGQGLRLIYYSQIVNDFQKGDIAEGYSVSREKKESFPLTVTSAQKNPTAFYLCASSAQEGGVDYGYTFGSGTRLTVV.

This chain uses TRBV6-6 with TRBJ1-5; D possibly corresponds to TRBD1 (5 bases). CDR1 and CDR2 from the germline V gene are MNHNY and SVGAGI (reference sequence). This CDR3 has 14 amino acids. V lost 6 bases and J 6 bases, leaving 15 bases between the germline ends. CDR3 coding DNA: TGTGCCAGCAGCTCCCCTGACAGAGTTCAGCCCCAGCATTTT. It encodes CASSSPDRVQPQHF.

The rearrangement joins TRBV4-1 to TRBJ2-5; D might be TRBD2 (6 bases). The V gene's germline CDR1 is MGHRA and CDR2 YSYEKL. This CDR3 is 15 amino acids long. V dropped 4 bases and J dropped 5 bases, with 17 bases sitting between them. CDR3 nucleotide sequence: TGCGCCAGCAGCCTCCTTACGGGGGTCGGGGAGACCCAGTACTTC. Amino acid sequence: CASSLLTGVGETQYF.

The chain combines TRBV30 with TRBJ1-2, with 10 bases that match TRBD1. After removal of 2 bases from V and 7 bases from J, the junction contained 7 bases not matched to a gene. The CDR3 has 14 amino acids. Germline CDR1 and CDR2: GTSNPN and SVGIG (reference sequence). CDR3 in amino acids: CAWSRETGGFGYTF. CDR3 nucleotide sequence: TGTGCCTGGAGTCGGGAGACAGGGGGCTTTGGCTACACCTTC.

The chain joins TRBV5-4 to TRBJ1-1; 9 positions match TRBD1. This CDR3 is built from 15 residues. Germline V gene data show CDR1 as SGHNT and CDR2 as YYREEE (reference sequence). The junction had 5 bases not matched to a gene; V was cut back by 4 bases and J by 1 base. In DNA form, the CDR3 reads TGTGCCAGCAGCGGACAGGGGAAAGGGAACACTGAAGCTTTCTTT. Protein: CASSGQGKGNTEAFF.